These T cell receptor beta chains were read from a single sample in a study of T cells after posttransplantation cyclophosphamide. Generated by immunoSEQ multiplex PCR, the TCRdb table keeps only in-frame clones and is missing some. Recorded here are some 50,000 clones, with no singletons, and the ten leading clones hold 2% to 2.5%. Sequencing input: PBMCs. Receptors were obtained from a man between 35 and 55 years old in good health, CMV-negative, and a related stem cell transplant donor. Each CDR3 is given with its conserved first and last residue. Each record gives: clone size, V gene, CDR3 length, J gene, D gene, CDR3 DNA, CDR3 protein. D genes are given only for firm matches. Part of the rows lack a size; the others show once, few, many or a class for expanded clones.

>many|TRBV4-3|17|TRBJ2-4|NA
TGCGCCAGCAGCCAAGATGGAGGGTACGGTGGCAAAAACATTCAGTACTTC
CASSQDGGYGGKNIQYF
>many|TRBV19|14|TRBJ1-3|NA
TGTGCCAGTAGGGAACAGACCTCTGGAAACACCATATATTTT
CASREQTSGNTIYF
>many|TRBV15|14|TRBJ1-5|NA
TGTGCCACCAGCAGAGATACAGGGATTCAGCCCCAGCATTTT
CATSRDTGIQPQHF
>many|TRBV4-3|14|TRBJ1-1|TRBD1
TGCGCCAGCAGCCAACGACAGGGAGTAACTGAAGCTTTCTTT
CASSQRQGVTEAFF
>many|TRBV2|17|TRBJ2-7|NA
TGTGCCAGCAGTCCAACAGTAATTGGACTGGTTCCCTACGAGCAGTACTTC
CASSPTVIGLVPYEQYF
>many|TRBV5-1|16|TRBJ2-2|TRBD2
TGCGCCAGCAGCCCAAGAACTAGCGCCAATACCGGGGAGCTGTTTTTT
CASSPRTSANTGELFF
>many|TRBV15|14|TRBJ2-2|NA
TGTGCCACCAGCAGAGATCTGAACACCGGGGAGCTGTTTTTT
CATSRDLNTGELFF
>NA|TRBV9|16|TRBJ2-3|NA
TGTGCCAGCAGCGTAATCCCGGGACTTGGCACAGATACGCAGTATTTT
CASSVIPGLGTDTQYF
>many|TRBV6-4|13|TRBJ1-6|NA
TGTGCCAGCAGTGAGGCAGATAATTCACCCCTCCACTTT
CASSEADNSPLHF
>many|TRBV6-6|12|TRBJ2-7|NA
TGTGCCAGCAGGCCCGGGACTTACGAGCAGTACTTC
CASRPGTYEQYF
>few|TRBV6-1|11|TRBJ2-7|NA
TGTGCCAGCAGTCCGGGGAACGAGCAGTACTTC
CASSPGNEQYF
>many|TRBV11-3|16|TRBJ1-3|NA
TGTGCCAGCAGCCTTGGGCCCTACCCCTCTGGAAACACCATATATTTT
CASSLGPYPSGNTIYF
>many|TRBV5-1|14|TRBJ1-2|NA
TGCGCCAGCAGCTTGGTGCAGGGAGGGGATGGCTACACCTTC
CASSLVQGGDGYTF
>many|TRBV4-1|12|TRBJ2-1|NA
TGCGCCAGCGTAGACGAGGGGGATGAGCAGTTCTTC
CASVDEGDEQFF
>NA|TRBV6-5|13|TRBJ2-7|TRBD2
TGTGCCAGTTCGGCAGCGGGAGGGTGGGAGCAGTACTTC
CASSAAGGWEQYF
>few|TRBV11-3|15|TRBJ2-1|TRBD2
TGTGCCAGCAGCCTTCTAGCGGGAGGCTACAATGAGCAGTTCTTC
CASSLLAGGYNEQFF
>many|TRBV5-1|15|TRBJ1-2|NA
TGCGCCAGCAGCTTGGAGGGCAGGGCCCTATATGGCTACACCTTC
CASSLEGRALYGYTF
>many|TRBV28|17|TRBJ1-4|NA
TGTGCCAGCAGTGGCGGGCATCCCTCTTCGACTAATGAAAAACTGTTTTTT
CASSGGHPSSTNEKLFF